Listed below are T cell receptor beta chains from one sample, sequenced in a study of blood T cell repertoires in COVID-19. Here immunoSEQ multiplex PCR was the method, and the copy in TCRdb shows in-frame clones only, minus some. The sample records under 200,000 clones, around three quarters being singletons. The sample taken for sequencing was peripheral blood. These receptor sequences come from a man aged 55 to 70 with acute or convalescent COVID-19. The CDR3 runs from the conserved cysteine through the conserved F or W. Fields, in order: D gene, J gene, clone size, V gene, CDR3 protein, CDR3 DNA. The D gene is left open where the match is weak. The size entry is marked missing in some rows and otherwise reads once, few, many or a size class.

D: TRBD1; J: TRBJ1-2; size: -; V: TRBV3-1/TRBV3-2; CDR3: CASSQASGGGTGGYTF; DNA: TGTGCCAGCAGCCAAGCCTCAGGGGGCGGAACGGGTGGCTACACCTTC
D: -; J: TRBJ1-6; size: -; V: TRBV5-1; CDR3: CASSSVRGNSPLHF; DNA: TGCGCCAGCAGCTCAGTGCGGGGAAATTCACCCCTCCACTTT
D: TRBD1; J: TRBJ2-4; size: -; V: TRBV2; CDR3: CASSEYLGQGENIQYF; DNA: TGTGCCAGCAGTGAGTACCTTGGACAGGGCGAAAACATTCAGTACTTC
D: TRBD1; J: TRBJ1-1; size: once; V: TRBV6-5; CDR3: CASSYYTGGNTEAFF; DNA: TGTGCCAGCAGTTACTATACAGGGGGGAACACTGAAGCTTTCTTT
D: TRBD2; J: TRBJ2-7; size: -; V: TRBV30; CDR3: CAWSVLGGGTYEQYF; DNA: TGTGCCTGGAGTGTACTTGGGGGGGGGACCTACGAGCAGTACTTC
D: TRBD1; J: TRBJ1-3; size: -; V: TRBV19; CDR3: CASSEQGSPGNTIYF; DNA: TGTGCCAGTAGCGAACAGGGGTCCCCTGGAAACACCATATATTTT
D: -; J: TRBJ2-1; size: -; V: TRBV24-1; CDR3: CATSDPVDSSHNEQFF; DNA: TGTGCCACCAGTGATCCAGTTGACAGCTCTCACAATGAGCAGTTCTTC
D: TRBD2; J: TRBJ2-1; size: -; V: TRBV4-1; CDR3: CASSQDPAGGLGNEQFF; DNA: TGCGCCAGCAGCCAAGACCCAGCGGGGGGCTTAGGCAATGAGCAGTTCTTC
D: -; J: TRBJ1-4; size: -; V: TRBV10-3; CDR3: CANLLGGRPNEKLFF; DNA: TGTGCCAATTTACTCGGGGGGCGGCCCAATGAAAAACTGTTTTTT
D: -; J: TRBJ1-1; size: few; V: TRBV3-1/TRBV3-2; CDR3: CASSQDKGGTEAFF; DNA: TGTGCCAGCAGCCAAGATAAAGGGGGCACTGAAGCTTTCTTT